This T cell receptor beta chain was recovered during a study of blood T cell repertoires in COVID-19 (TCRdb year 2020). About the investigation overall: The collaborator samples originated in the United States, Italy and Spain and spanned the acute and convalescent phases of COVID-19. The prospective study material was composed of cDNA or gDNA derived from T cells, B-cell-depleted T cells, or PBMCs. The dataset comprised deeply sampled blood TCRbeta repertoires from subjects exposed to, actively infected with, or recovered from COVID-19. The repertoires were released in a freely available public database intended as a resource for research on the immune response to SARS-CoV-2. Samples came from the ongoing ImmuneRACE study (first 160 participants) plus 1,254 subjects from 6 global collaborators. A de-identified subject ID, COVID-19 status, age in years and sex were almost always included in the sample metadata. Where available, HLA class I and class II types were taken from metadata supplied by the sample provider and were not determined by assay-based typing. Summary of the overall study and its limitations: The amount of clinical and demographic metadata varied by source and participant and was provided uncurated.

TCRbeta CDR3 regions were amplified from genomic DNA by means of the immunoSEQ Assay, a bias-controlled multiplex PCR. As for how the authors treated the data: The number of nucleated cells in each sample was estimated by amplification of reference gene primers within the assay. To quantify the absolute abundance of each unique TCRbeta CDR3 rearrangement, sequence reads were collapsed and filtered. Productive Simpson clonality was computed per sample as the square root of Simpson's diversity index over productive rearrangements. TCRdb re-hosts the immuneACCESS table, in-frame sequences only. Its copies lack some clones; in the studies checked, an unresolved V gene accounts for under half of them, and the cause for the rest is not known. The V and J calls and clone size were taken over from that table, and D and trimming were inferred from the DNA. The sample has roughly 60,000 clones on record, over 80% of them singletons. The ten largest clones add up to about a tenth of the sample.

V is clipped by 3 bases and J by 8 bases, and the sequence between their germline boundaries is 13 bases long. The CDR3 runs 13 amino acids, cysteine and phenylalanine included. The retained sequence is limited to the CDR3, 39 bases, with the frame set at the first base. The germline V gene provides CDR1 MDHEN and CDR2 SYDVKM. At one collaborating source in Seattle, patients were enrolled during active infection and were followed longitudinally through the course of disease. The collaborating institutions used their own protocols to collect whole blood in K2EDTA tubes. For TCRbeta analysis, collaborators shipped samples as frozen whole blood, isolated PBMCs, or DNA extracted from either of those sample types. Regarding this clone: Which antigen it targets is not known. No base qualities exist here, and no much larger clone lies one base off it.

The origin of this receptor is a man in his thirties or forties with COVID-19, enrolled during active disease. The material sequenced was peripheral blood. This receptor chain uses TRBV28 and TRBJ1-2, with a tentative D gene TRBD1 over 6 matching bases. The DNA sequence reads TGTGCCAGCAGTTTCAGGGGATTGAACGGCTACACCTTC. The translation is CASSFRGLNGYTF.